This TCR gamma chain was observed in a study of Vδ1+ human thymocytes. Study results and caveats: In the thymus, TRG and TRD repertoires looked highly polyclonal with Gaussian CDR3 lengths.

Concerning this clone: Its antigen is not identified.

Germline CDR1 and CDR2: EGSTGY and YDSYTSSV. Trimming took 4 bases from V and 8 from J; bases not matched to a gene: 17. The CDR3 runs 15 residues. Extracted RNA was reverse transcribed into cDNA. Pooled V-gene forward primers with one constant-region reverse primer generated the CDR3 amplicons by multiplex PCR. TCRdb re-processed the multiplex PCR reads using CATT. Here the sample spans 25,000 to 35,000 gamma-chain clones, about 18% being singletons. Input material: Vdelta1+ gamma-delta thymocytes from the thymus. Subset defined: FACS-sorted CD3+ TCRalphabeta- TCRVdelta1+ TCRVdelta2- thymocytes. The receptor was isolated from a boy under two years old who had congenital heart surgery. V and J are TRGV4 and TRGJ1 or TRGJ2. The CDR3 DNA reads as TGTGCCACCTGGGAGGGGCCTGAAAAAGCTGATAAGAAACTCTTT. This translates into CATWEGPEKADKKLF.